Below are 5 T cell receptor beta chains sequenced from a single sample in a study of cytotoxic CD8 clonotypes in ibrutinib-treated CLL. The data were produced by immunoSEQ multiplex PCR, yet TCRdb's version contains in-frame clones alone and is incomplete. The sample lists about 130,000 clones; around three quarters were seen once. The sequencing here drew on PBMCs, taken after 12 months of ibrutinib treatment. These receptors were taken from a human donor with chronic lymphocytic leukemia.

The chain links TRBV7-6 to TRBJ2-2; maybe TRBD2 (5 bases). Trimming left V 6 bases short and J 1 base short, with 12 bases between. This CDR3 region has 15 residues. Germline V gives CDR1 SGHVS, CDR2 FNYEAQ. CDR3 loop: CASRTFAGNTGELFF. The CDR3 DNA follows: TGTGCCAGCAGAACGTTTGCGGGGAACACCGGGGAGCTGTTTTTT.

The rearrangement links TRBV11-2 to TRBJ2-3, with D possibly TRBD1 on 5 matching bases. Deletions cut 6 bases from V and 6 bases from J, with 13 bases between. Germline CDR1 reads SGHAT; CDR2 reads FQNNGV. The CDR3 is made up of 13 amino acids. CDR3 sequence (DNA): TGTGCCAGCAGGTCCGGTAGGGGCGATACGCAGTATTTT. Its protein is CASRSGRGDTQYF.

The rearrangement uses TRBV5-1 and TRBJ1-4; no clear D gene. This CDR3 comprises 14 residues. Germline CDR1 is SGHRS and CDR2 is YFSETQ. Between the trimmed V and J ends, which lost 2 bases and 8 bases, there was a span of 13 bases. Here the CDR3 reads CASSLFSRGEKLFF. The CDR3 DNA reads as TGCGCCAGCAGCTTATTTTCTAGAGGGGAAAAACTGTTTTTT.

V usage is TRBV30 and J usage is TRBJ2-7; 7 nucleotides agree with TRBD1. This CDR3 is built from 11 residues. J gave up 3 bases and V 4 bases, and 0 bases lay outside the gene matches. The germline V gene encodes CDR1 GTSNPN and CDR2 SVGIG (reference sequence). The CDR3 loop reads CAWTGGYEQYF. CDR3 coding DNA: TGTGCCTGGACAGGGGGCTACGAGCAGTACTTC.

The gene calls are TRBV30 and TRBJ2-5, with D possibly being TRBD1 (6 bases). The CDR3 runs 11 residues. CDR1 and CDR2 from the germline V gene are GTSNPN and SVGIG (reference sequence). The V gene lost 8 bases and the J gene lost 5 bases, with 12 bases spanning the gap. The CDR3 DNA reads TGTGCCAGACAGGATTTGGAGACCCAGTACTTC. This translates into CARQDLETQYF.